The 24 T cell receptor beta chains listed next were all sequenced from one sample in a study of CD8+ T cells in alopecia areata. The sequencing template was cDNA reverse transcribed from extracted RNA. Here immunoSEQ multiplex PCR was the method, and the copy in TCRdb shows in-frame clones only, minus some. The sample yields roughly 76,000 clones, roughly 30% seen once. This sample's treatment: oral pan-JAK inhibitor, 5-10 mg twice daily. The material was CD8+ T cells sorted from blood, obtained at week 4, from a patient treated with tofacitinib. The receptors derive from a human donor with alopecia areata.

This clone was counted a few times. V gene TRBV27 combines with J gene TRBJ2-5, with TRBD1 matching over 7 bases. The CDR3 loop spans 13 amino acids. J was trimmed by 5 bases and V by 3 bases; bases with no gene match: 3. In germline, CDR1 is MNHEY, CDR2 SMNVEV (reference sequence). The CDR3: CASSFYRGETQYF. CDR3 sequence (DNA): TGTGCCAGCAGTTTTTACAGGGGTGAGACCCAGTACTTC.

The chain recombines TRBV7-2 with TRBJ2-7; no clear D gene. Trimming took 5 bases from V and 0 from J, leaving 5 bases between them. The germline V gene encodes CDR1 SGHTA and CDR2 FQGNSA. CDR3 length: 12 residues. In nucleotides, the CDR3 is TGTGCCAGCAGCACCAGCTCCTACGAGCAGTACTTC. As protein: CASSTSSYEQYF.

This clone has more than one count but fewer than ten. This chain links TRBV30 with TRBJ1-4; D call uncertain. Germline V lookup: CDR1 GTSNPN, CDR2 SVGIG (reference sequence). The length of the CDR3 is 14 residues. V dropped 3 bases and J dropped 0 bases, with 8 bases sitting between them. This CDR3 reads CAWRFPATNEKLFF. DNA for the CDR3: TGTGCCTGGAGGTTCCCCGCAACTAATGAAAAACTGTTTTTT.

This clone was counted a few times. Other DNA sequences in this specimen translate into the identical CDR3. The chain joins TRBV29-1 to TRBJ2-1; unclear D gene. The length of the CDR3 is 11 residues. Germline V lookup: CDR1 SQVTM, CDR2 ANQGSEA. V was cut by 2 bases and J by 1 base, with 0 bases left in between. The CDR3 loop is CSVESYNEQFF. The DNA of the CDR3 is TGCAGCGTTGAATCCTACAATGAGCAGTTCTTC.

This clone occurred a few times. This chain uses TRBV6-5 with TRBJ2-7, with a possible D match to TRBD1 (6 bases). CDR1 MNHEY and CDR2 SVGAGI come from the germline V gene. The CDR3 length is 12 residues. V was pared by 7 bases and J by 6 bases, with 13 bases between. CDR3 nucleotide sequence: TGTGCCAGCATCTCAGGGGATCTCGAGCAGTACTTC. Protein product: CASISGDLEQYF.

This sequence joins TRBV4-1 and TRBJ2-7; D is ambiguous. V was shortened by 3 bases and J by 0 bases, with 9 bases between the two germline ends. The CDR3 sequence is 14 residues long. Looked up from germline, CDR1 is MGHRA and CDR2 is YSYEKL. The chain's CDR3 is CASSQYKSSYEQYF. CDR3 nucleotide sequence: TGCGCCAGCAGCCAGTATAAGTCCTCCTACGAGCAGTACTTC.

This clone was counted a few times. The chain links TRBV7-9 to TRBJ1-2, with D hard to call. Looked up from germline, CDR1 is SEHNR and CDR2 is FQNEAQ (reference sequence). V lost 5 bases, J lost 8 bases, and 15 bases lay in between. CDR3 length: 13 residues. The CDR3 here is CASSVKETEGYTF. CDR3 bases: TGTGCCAGCAGCGTCAAGGAAACGGAGGGCTACACCTTC. The full variable domain, completed using reference TRBV7-9 and TRBJ1-2, is DTGVSQNPRHKITKRGQNVTFRCDPISEHNRLYWYRQTLGQGPEFLTYFQNEAQLEKSRLLSDRFSAERPKGSFSTLEIQRTEQGDSAMYLCASSVKETEGYTFGSGTRLTVV.

The chain has TRBV29-1 and TRBJ1-2, with D possibly TRBD1 on 6 matching bases. CDR1 and CDR2 from the germline V gene are SQVTM and ANQGSEA. CDR3 length: 13 amino acids. The germline V and J ends were trimmed by 4 bases and 2 bases, with 11 bases remaining between them. The CDR3 nucleotides are TGCAGCGTTGCGGCAGGGGAGAACTATGGCTACACCTTC. Its protein product is CSVAAGENYGYTF.

The CDR3 DNA follows: TGCGCCAGCAGCTTCGGGACAGGGACCGAAGATACGCAGTATTTT. Its protein is CASSFGTGTEDTQYF. The V call is TRBV4-3, the J call TRBJ2-3; TRBD1 agrees at 9 bases. This CDR3 has 15 residues. CDR1 is LGHNA and CDR2 is YSLEER in the germline V gene. The V segment lost 5 bases and the J segment 5 bases; nucleotides outside the gene matches: 8.

The chain recombines TRBV29-1 with TRBJ2-7, with TRBD2 matching over 9 bases. Germline V CDR1 and CDR2: SQVTM, ANQGSEA. Trimming at V came to 4 bases and at J to 1 base, leaving 11 bases not matched to a gene. The CDR3 has 16 amino acids. For the CDR3, the DNA is TGCAGCGTTGCGGGCCCAAGTACTAGCGGGTCCTACGAGCAGTACTTC. The encoded protein is CSVAGPSTSGSYEQYF.

V gene TRBV5-1 combines with J gene TRBJ2-1; no definite D call. The CDR3 loop spans 15 amino acids. The V end lost 4 bases, the J end lost 3 bases, and 14 bases lay between the germline ends. Germline V gene lookup returns CDR1 SGHRS and CDR2 YFSETQ. CDR3 DNA sequence: TGCGCCAGCAGCCCCACTCCGGGCCACTACAATGAGCAGTTCTTC. Protein sequence: CASSPTPGHYNEQFF. Supplemented by reference TRBV5-1 and TRBJ2-1, the full variable domain reads KAGVTQTPRYLIKTRGQQVTLSCSPISGHRSVSWYQQTPGQGLQFLFEYFSETQRNKGNFPGRFSGRQFSNSRSEMNVSTLELGDSALYLCASSPTPGHYNEQFFGPGTRLTVL.

The chain has TRBV15 and TRBJ2-7; TRBD2 matches 9 bases. Germline V gene sequence: CDR1 LNHNV, CDR2 YYDKDF (reference sequence). The CDR3 length is 16 residues. Unmatched junction bases numbered 10, after V lost 2 bases and J lost 5 bases. The CDR3 is CATSRFAGGPRHEQYF. DNA for the CDR3: TGTGCCACCAGCAGATTCGCGGGAGGGCCTCGTCACGAGCAGTACTTC.

V usage is TRBV15 and J usage is TRBJ2-7; no clear D. The CDR3 consists of 14 residues. V was shortened by 0 bases and J by 7 bases, with 13 bases between the two germline ends. Germline V gene lookup returns CDR1 LNHNV and CDR2 YYDKDF (reference sequence). This CDR3 reads CATSRDRAAWEQYF. CDR3 coding DNA: TGTGCCACCAGCAGAGATAGGGCAGCGTGGGAGCAGTACTTC.

The genes are TRBV30 and TRBJ2-2, with TRBD1 identical over 8 bases. Germline V gene data show CDR1 as GTSNPN and CDR2 as SVGIG (reference sequence). This CDR3 spans 15 amino acids. Unmatched junction bases numbered 9, after V lost 2 bases and J lost 7 bases. In nucleotides, the CDR3 is TGTGCCTGGAGTCCCACACGACAGGGGAGCGGGGAGCTGTTTTTT. This codes for CAWSPTRQGSGELFF.

Points on this clone: Distinct nucleotide sequences in the sample also encode this CDR3. V gene TRBV2 combines with J gene TRBJ1-1; 9 positions match TRBD1. Germline CDR1 SNHLY, CDR2 FYNNEI. With V trimmed by 6 bases and J by 5 bases, 7 bases remained unmatched. CDR3 size: 14 residues. The CDR3 here is CASSQGQGRTEAFF. CDR3 DNA: TGTGCCAGCAGCCAAGGACAGGGGAGGACTGAAGCTTTCTTT.

This clone was recorded a few times. The CDR3 spells CASSQSPQGAYEQYF. In nucleotides, the CDR3 is TGCGCCAGCAGCCAATCGCCCCAGGGGGCCTACGAGCAGTACTTC. The chain carries TRBV4-1 and TRBJ2-7, with 7 bases matching TRBD1. The V and J ends lost 2 bases and 2 bases, in that order; junction bases with no gene match: 6. Germline V gene lookup returns CDR1 MGHRA and CDR2 YSYEKL. The CDR3 has 15 residues.

The sample holds a few counts of this clone. The chain employs TRBV18 and TRBJ1-2; D is ambiguous. Germline V CDR1 and CDR2: KGHSH, LQKENI. Deletions cut 2 bases from V and 1 base from J, with 11 bases between. This CDR3 has 15 residues. The CDR3 DNA follows: TGTGCCAGCTCACCATCCAGGATGAGTAACTATGGCTACACCTTC. It translates to CASSPSRMSNYGYTF.

In this sample, this clone turned up once. The chain joins TRBV29-1 to TRBJ2-1; 10 positions match TRBD2. CDR1 and CDR2 (germline): SQVTM, ANQGSEA. The CDR3 length is 13 residues. After removal of 5 bases from V and 10 bases from J, the junction contained 8 bases not matched to a gene. CDR3 in amino acids: CSVPSGRANEQFF. The CDR3 nucleotides read TGCAGCGTTCCCAGCGGGAGGGCCAACGAGCAGTTCTTC.

The CDR3 DNA is TGTGCCAGCAGCTACCGCTCCTACGAGCAGTACTTC. This encodes CASSYRSYEQYF. J is TRBJ2-7 and V is TRBV7-3; D not resolved. V dropped 4 bases and J dropped 0 bases, with 4 bases sitting between them. Per the germline V gene, CDR1 is SGHTA and CDR2 is FQGTGA. The CDR3 spans 12 residues. Variable domain in full (rest from reference TRBV7-3 and TRBJ2-7): GAGVSQTPSNKVTEKGKYVELRCDPISGHTALYWYRQSLGQGPEFLIYFQGTGAADDSGLPNDRFFAVRPEGSVSTLKIQRTERGDSAVYLCASSYRSYEQYFGPGTRLTVT.

This chain links TRBV30 with TRBJ1-1; D remains ambiguous. CDR1 is GTSNPN and CDR2 is SVGIG in the germline V gene (reference sequence). This CDR3 spans 18 amino acids. Trimming left V 2 bases short and J 4 bases short, with 26 bases between. CDR3 sequence: CAWSPLPRTFMMGTEAFF. The CDR3 DNA is TGTGCCTGGAGTCCCCTCCCCCGGACGTTTATGATGGGCACTGAAGCTTTCTTT.

DNA of the CDR3: TGTGCCTGGAGTCGACGGACGGGCATGAACACTGAAGCTTTCTTT. Its protein is CAWSRRTGMNTEAFF. This chain connects TRBV30 to TRBJ1-1, with D uncertain. Trimming removed 2 bases at V and 0 bases at J, with 13 bases between. Germline V gene lookup returns CDR1 GTSNPN and CDR2 SVGIG (reference sequence). CDR3 length: 15 residues.

This chain links TRBV29-1 with TRBJ1-3; D not certain. The germline CDR1 and CDR2 sequences are SQVTM and ANQGSEA. CDR3 length: 14 residues. V was cut by 5 bases and J by 0 bases, with 11 bases left in between. The CDR3 sequence: CSVPDPNSGNTIYF. Here the CDR3 DNA reads TGCAGCGTTCCGGACCCCAACTCTGGAAACACCATATATTTT.

This clone was seen a handful of times. The chain carries TRBV29-1 and TRBJ1-1, with 7 nucleotides matching TRBD1. The V gene end was trimmed by 2 bases and the J gene end by 7 bases; junction bases not matched to a gene: 4. Germline loops: CDR1 SQVTM, CDR2 ANQGSEA. The CDR3 totals 12 residues. The CDR3 sequence: CSVESGQDEAFF. In nucleotides, the CDR3 is TGCAGCGTTGAAAGCGGACAGGATGAAGCTTTCTTT.

The table lists this clone with a few counts. The CDR3 sequence: CASSLDSGGLYEQFF. In DNA form, the CDR3 reads TGCGCCAGCAGCCTTGATTCGGGAGGGTTGTATGAGCAGTTCTTC. This chain joins TRBV5-1 and TRBJ2-1; 8 bases match TRBD2. The trim removed 4 bases at V and 8 bases at J, leaving 11 bases unmatched. The CDR3 length is 15 residues. Per germline, CDR1 SGHRS and CDR2 YFSETQ.